Presented here are 21 T cell receptor beta chains from one specimen sequenced in a study of blood T cell repertoires in COVID-19. The repertoire was sequenced with immunoSEQ multiplex PCR; TCRdb's copy has only in-frame clones and lacks some. Of tens of thousands of clones listed, approximately 87% are singletons. Sample: peripheral blood. These receptors came from a woman in her sixties or seventies with COVID-19, enrolled during active disease.

The chain uses TRBV21-1 and TRBJ1-1; TRBD1, as called in the table, went unchecked against the DNA. TRBV21-1 is given as a pseudogene. This CDR3 contains 17 residues. In nucleotides, the CDR3 is TGTGCCAGCAGCTTTTGGACAGGGCTGGGGCTGAACACTGAAGCTTTCTTT. This encodes CASSFWTGLGLNTEAFF.

The chain uses TRBV24-1 and TRBJ2-1, with a tentative D call TRBD2 (5 bases). The germline V gene has CDR1 KGHDR and CDR2 SFDVKD. The CDR3 spans 11 residues. Trimming cost V 5 bases and J 9 bases, with 7 bases left between them. CDR3 bases: TGTGCCACCAGTGGAGGGTTTGAGCAGTTCTTC. It translates to CATSGGFEQFF.

J is TRBJ1-6 and V is TRBV11-2; the D is unclear. V was clipped by 2 bases and J by 7 bases, with 6 bases between them. From germline, CDR1 is SGHAT and CDR2 FQNNGV. The CDR3 contains 13 residues. CDR3: CASSLSPNSPLHF. CDR3 nucleotides: TGTGCCAGCAGCTTAAGCCCCAATTCACCCCTCCACTTT. The entire variable domain, with the rest obtained from reference TRBV11-2 and TRBJ1-6, is as follows: EAGVAQSPRYKIIEKRQSVAFWCNPISGHATLYWYQQILGQGPKLLIQFQNNGVVDDSQLPKDRFSAERLKGVDSTLKIQPAKLEDSAVYLCASSLSPNSPLHFGNGTRLTVT.

The chain joins TRBV6-5 to TRBJ1-6, with D possibly being TRBD1 (5 bases). Germline assignment: CDR1 MNHEY and CDR2 SVGAGI. The CDR3 is made up of 14 amino acids. The V and J ends lost 5 bases and 7 bases respectively, with 12 bases between them. The CDR3 DNA reads TGTGCCAGCAGTAGACAGTTCTTCAATTCACCCCTCCACTTT. It encodes CASSRQFFNSPLHF.

The sample holds one count of this clone. This specimen includes other DNA sequences encoding the same CDR3. V usage is TRBV27 and J usage is TRBJ2-7; 7 bases are shared with TRBD1. This CDR3 has 15 amino acids. Germline CDR1 is MNHEY and CDR2 is SMNVEV (reference sequence). The J segment lost 2 bases and the V segment lost 6 bases, leaving 10 bases of the junction unmatched. CDR3 region: CASSLGQVGAYEQYF. CDR3 coding DNA: TGTGCCAGCAGCTTAGGACAGGTGGGTGCCTACGAGCAGTACTTC.

The CDR3 region has the DNA TGTGCCAGCAGTTACGCTGGCGGAGCCTCGGAGACCCAGTACTTC. Translating gives CASSYAGGASETQYF. The genes are TRBV28 and TRBJ2-5; D gene uncertain. CDR1 is MDHEN, CDR2 SYDVKM, per germline. The CDR3 is made up of 15 amino acids. V lost 4 bases and J 5 bases, leaving 17 bases between the germline ends.

CDR3 sequence: CSVQTTGTAYGYTF. CDR3 coding DNA: TGCAGCGTCCAAACCACCGGGACAGCCTATGGCTACACCTTC. The J gene is TRBJ1-2, the V gene TRBV29-1, with 7 bases identical to TRBD1. This CDR3 has 14 residues. Germline V gene data show CDR1 as SQVTM and CDR2 as ANQGSEA. After removal of 6 bases from V and 4 bases from J, the junction contained 11 bases not matched to a gene.

The rearrangement links TRBV5-4 to TRBJ1-5; no clear D gene. The CDR3 sequence is 13 residues long. The germline V gene encodes CDR1 SGHNT and CDR2 YYREEE (reference sequence). Trimming removed 0 bases from V and 5 bases from J, with 6 bases in between. The CDR3 loop reads CASSLDQDQPQHF. The CDR3 DNA is TGTGCCAGCAGCTTGGATCAGGATCAGCCCCAGCATTTT.

The rearrangement uses TRBV5-6 and TRBJ2-1; 9 nucleotides match TRBD2. V shed 4 bases, J shed 10 bases, and the junction held 9 bases outside the gene matches. The CDR3 runs 14 residues. From germline, CDR1 is SGHDT and CDR2 YYEEEE. As DNA, the CDR3 is TGTGCCAGCAGCGGTAGCGGGAGTTGGGGGGAGCAGTTCTTC. This gives the protein CASSGSGSWGEQFF.

The J gene is TRBJ1-6, the V gene TRBV10-3; 7 bases match TRBD1. The V gene's germline CDR1 is ENHRY and CDR2 SYGVKD. There are 14 residues in the CDR3. The J segment lost 9 bases and the V segment lost 8 bases, leaving 10 bases of the junction unmatched. The CDR3 nucleotides are TGTGCCATCTCTAGAACGACAGGGACTTCACCCCTCCACTTT. Encoded protein: CAISRTTGTSPLHF.

This clone appeared a single time. CDR3 protein: CASSAPGGINEKLFF. The CDR3 coding sequence is TGTGCCAGCAGTGCCCCGGGAGGGATTAATGAAAAACTGTTTTTT. V gene TRBV28 combines with J gene TRBJ1-4, with no clear D. The CDR3 contains 15 residues. Germline V gene lookup returns CDR1 MDHEN and CDR2 SYDVKM. V was trimmed by 5 bases and J by 4 bases, leaving 14 bases between them. The variable domain in full, with the rest retrieved from reference TRBV28 and TRBJ1-4, is DVKVTQSSRYLVKRTGEKVFLECVQDMDHENMFWYRQDPGLGLRLIYFSYDVKMKEKGDIPEGYSVSREKKERFSLILESASTNQTSMYLCASSAPGGINEKLFFGSGTQLSVL.

This clone has just a few counts. The J gene is TRBJ1-5, the V gene TRBV6-5, with 8 bases identical to TRBD1. The V gene's germline CDR1 is MNHEY and CDR2 SVGAGI. Trimming took 4 bases from V and 6 from J; bases not matched to a gene: 8. The length of the CDR3 is 15 residues. CDR3 DNA: TGTGCCAGCAGTTCTGGACAGGGTAACGGTCAGCCCCAGCATTTT. Residues: CASSSGQGNGQPQHF.

This clone was recorded once. V is TRBV20-1 and J is TRBJ1-6, with D possibly TRBD1 on 6 matching bases. This CDR3 spans 16 amino acids. V was shortened by 3 bases and J by 5 bases, with 17 bases between the two germline ends. CDR1 is DFQATT, CDR2 SNEGSKA, per germline (reference sequence). The CDR3 nucleotides are TGCAGTGCTAGTTCGTTGGCAGGGGTTAATAATTCACCCCTCCACTTT. This codes for CSASSLAGVNNSPLHF.

This chain joins TRBV28 and TRBJ1-6; D might be TRBD1 (6 bases). Germline loops: CDR1 MDHEN, CDR2 SYDVKM. Deletions cut 7 bases from V and 4 bases from J, with 20 bases between. This CDR3 is built from 17 residues. CDR3 amino acids: CASNALGAGRYNSPLHF. The CDR3 region has the DNA TGTGCCAGCAATGCCCTGGGGGCCGGAAGGTATAATTCACCCCTCCACTTT.

The CDR3 loop is CASRSRYTEAFF. Here the CDR3 DNA reads TGTGCCAGCAGGTCCAGGTACACTGAAGCTTTCTTT. The J gene is TRBJ1-1, the V gene TRBV6-5; D is unresolved. Trimming removed 6 bases from V and 3 bases from J, with 8 bases in between. There are 12 residues in the CDR3. The germline V gene encodes CDR1 MNHEY and CDR2 SVGAGI.

The V gene is TRBV2, the J gene TRBJ2-7; 9 bases map to TRBD2. This CDR3 is built from 13 residues. Germline V gene data show CDR1 as SNHLY and CDR2 as FYNNEI. V shed 5 bases and J 4 bases; nucleotides not matched to a gene: 3. CDR3 sequence reads: CASSPGLAYEQYF. CDR3 DNA: TGTGCCAGCAGTCCGGGACTAGCTTACGAGCAGTACTTC. Drawing the rest from reference TRBV2 and TRBJ2-7, the complete variable domain is EPEVTQTPSHQVTQMGQEVILRCVPISNHLYFYWYRQILGQKVEFLVSFYNNEISEKSEIFDDQFSVERPDGSNFTLKIRSTKLEDSAMYFCASSPGLAYEQYFGPGTRLTVT.

V and J are TRBV29-1 and TRBJ1-5; no definite D call. V dropped 4 bases and J dropped 3 bases, with 7 bases sitting between them. Germline loops: CDR1 SQVTM, CDR2 ANQGSEA. This CDR3 is built from 12 residues. CDR3 DNA sequence: TGCAGCGTTGGGGCGAACAATCAGCCCCAGCATTTT. It specifies CSVGANNQPQHF.

V gene TRBV24-1 combines with J gene TRBJ2-5, with 8 positions matching TRBD1. The CDR3 runs to 14 residues. Germline V lookup: CDR1 KGHDR, CDR2 SFDVKD. The V segment lost 2 bases and the J segment 5 bases; nucleotides outside the gene matches: 3. The CDR3 protein is CATSDSNRGETQYF. The CDR3 nucleotides read TGTGCCACCAGTGATTCAAACAGGGGGGAGACCCAGTACTTC.

This clone was seen a single time. The CDR3 nucleotides read TGTGCCAGCAGTTTATCATCTAGGAGAGGGTACAATGAGCAGTTCTTC. Translating it yields CASSLSSRRGYNEQFF. V gene TRBV28 combines with J gene TRBJ2-1; D possibly corresponds to TRBD2 (5 bases). The CDR3 loop spans 16 amino acids. Deletions cut 1 base from V and 4 bases from J, with 14 bases between. The germline gives CDR1 MDHEN, CDR2 SYDVKM.

The chain recombines TRBV18 with TRBJ2-5, with D possibly TRBD2 on 6 matching bases. The CDR3 consists of 15 residues. Per germline, CDR1 KGHSH and CDR2 LQKENI. Trimming shortened V by 5 bases and J by 4 bases, and 17 bases separated the two germline ends. The CDR3: CASSTGSSNRETQYF. The DNA for the CDR3 is TGTGCCAGCTCAACCGGGAGTTCCAATCGAGAGACCCAGTACTTC.

This rearrangement joins TRBV19 to TRBJ1-5; TRBD1 aligns across 9 bases. Trimming at V came to 5 bases and at J to 0 bases, leaving 5 bases not matched to a gene. The CDR3 runs 16 residues. The germline V gene encodes CDR1 LNHDA and CDR2 SQIVND (reference sequence). Here the CDR3 reads CASSSQQGASNQPQHF. CDR3 in DNA: TGTGCCAGTAGTTCGCAACAGGGGGCTAGCAATCAGCCCCAGCATTTT.